These 29 T cell receptor beta chains came from one sample sequenced in a study of T cell changes during pregnancy in multiple sclerosis. The repertoire was sequenced with immunoSEQ multiplex PCR; TCRdb's copy has only in-frame clones and lacks some. Among fewer than 20,000 clones listed, about 83% were seen once. Here the sequenced sample was CD8+ T cells from peripheral blood mononuclear cells, taken after pregnancy. These receptors all stem from a female donor with multiple sclerosis, enrolled in a pregnancy study.

This rearrangement joins TRBV7-2 to TRBJ2-1, with TRBD2 identical over 12 bases. This CDR3 comprises 14 residues. Germline CDR1 reads SGHTA; CDR2 reads FQGNSA. The trim removed 1 base at V and 8 bases at J, leaving 0 bases unmatched. CDR3 residues: CASSLGLAGDEQFF. The CDR3 DNA sequence: TGTGCCAGCAGCTTAGGACTAGCGGGGGATGAGCAGTTCTTC.

This clone is a singleton in its sample. This chain uses TRBV6-6 with TRBJ1-1; TRBD1 agrees at 8 bases. Germline trimming cut 6 bases from V and 1 base from J; bases unmatched to any gene: 7. The CDR3 totals 15 residues. Germline CDR1 and CDR2: MNHNY and SVGAGI (reference sequence). The CDR3 here is CASRTGDYANTEAFF. CDR3 in DNA: TGTGCCAGCAGGACAGGGGATTATGCGAACACTGAAGCTTTCTTT.

This sequence joins TRBV7-9 and TRBJ1-1; D not certain. The CDR3 extends over 17 amino acids. Germline V gene data show CDR1 as SEHNR and CDR2 as FQNEAQ (reference sequence). Trimming left V 5 bases short and J 1 base short, with 20 bases between. The CDR3 DNA follows: TGTGCCAGCAGCCTACCTCAGCGGGGTGGGAGGAACACTGAAGCTTTCTTT. It yields the protein CASSLPQRGGRNTEAFF.

This chain joins TRBV19 and TRBJ1-4, with 9 bases aligning to TRBD1. V lost 5 bases and J lost 8; bases outside the gene matches: 12. The CDR3 covers 16 residues. Germline values: CDR1 LNHDA, CDR2 SQIVND (reference sequence). Here the CDR3 DNA reads TGTGCCAGTAGTTCACGAACAGGGGGCGCGTACGAAAAACTGTTTTTT. Translation gives CASSSRTGGAYEKLFF.

This chain uses TRBV7-8 with TRBJ1-4; 11 bases map to TRBD1. This CDR3 spans 14 amino acids. Germline trimming cut 5 bases from V and 8 bases from J; bases unmatched to any gene: 4. The germline V gene has CDR1 SGHVS and CDR2 FQNEAQ. Here the CDR3 reads CASSADRGLEKLFF. CDR3 sequence (DNA): TGTGCCAGCAGCGCGGACAGGGGGCTAGAAAAACTGTTTTTT.

This CDR3 reads CASIGTGSSPLHF. CDR3 bases: TGTGCCAGCATAGGAACAGGGAGTTCACCCCTCCACTTT. The chain employs TRBV7-9 and TRBJ1-6, with D maybe TRBD1 (6 bases). The ends were cut back, 7 bases at V and 9 bases at J, with 13 bases in the middle. The CDR3 loop spans 13 amino acids. The germline CDR1 and CDR2 sequences are SEHNR and FQNEAQ (reference sequence).

Written as DNA, the CDR3 is TGCGCCAGCAGCTCCCGGGCTAGCCGAGACTATAACGAGCAGTACTTC. Translated, it gives CASSSRASRDYNEQYF. V is TRBV5-1 and J is TRBJ2-7; D may be TRBD2 (5 bases). The CDR3 is 16 amino acids. The V gene's germline CDR1 is SGHRS and CDR2 YFSETQ. V dropped 3 bases and J dropped 5 bases, with 21 bases sitting between them. Drawing the rest from reference TRBV5-1 and TRBJ2-7, the complete variable domain is KAGVTQTPRYLIKTRGQQVTLSCSPISGHRSVSWYQQTPGQGLQFLFEYFSETQRNKGNFPGRFSGRQFSNSRSEMNVSTLELGDSALYLCASSSRASRDYNEQYFGPGTRLTVT.

V gene TRBV27 combines with J gene TRBJ2-5, with D unresolved. The CDR3 spans 14 residues. Trimming removed 5 bases at V and 5 bases at J, with 15 bases between. Germline values: CDR1 MNHEY, CDR2 SMNVEV (reference sequence). CDR3 DNA: TGTGCCAGCAGTCTCTCTCTAGATTCGGAGACCCAGTACTTC. Encoded protein: CASSLSLDSETQYF.

The V call is TRBV25-1, the J call TRBJ1-5; D is perhaps TRBD1 (6 bases). Trimming shortened V by 1 base and J by 3 bases, and 10 bases separated the two germline ends. There are 15 residues in the CDR3. The V gene's germline CDR1 is MGHDK and CDR2 SYGVNS. The CDR3 reads CASSESGGFNQPQHF. CDR3 DNA: TGTGCCAGCAGTGAATCGGGGGGCTTCAATCAGCCCCAGCATTTT.

By sample fraction, this clone is medium-sized. This chain joins TRBV2 and TRBJ2-7; the D is unclear. The CDR3 loop spans 14 amino acids. Germline V gene data show CDR1 as SNHLY and CDR2 as FYNNEI. The V and J ends lost 4 bases and 2 bases respectively, with 12 bases between them. The CDR3 is CASSAIGRAYEQYF. CDR3 DNA: TGTGCCAGCAGTGCTATAGGCCGGGCCTACGAGCAGTACTTC.

This clone was seen a single time. The chain uses TRBV19 and TRBJ2-5, with D hard to call. Germline assignment: CDR1 LNHDA and CDR2 SQIVND (reference sequence). The CDR3 is made up of 15 amino acids. Trimming cost V 4 bases and J 1 base, with 13 bases left between them. The DNA for the CDR3 is TGTGCCAGTAGTACCCGAGACACCCGCCAAGAGACCCAGTACTTC. Translated, it gives CASSTRDTRQETQYF.

CDR3 in DNA: TGTGCCAGCAGTTTAGTGGCCAGGGGAGTTGAGCAGTTCTTC. Protein sequence: CASSLVARGVEQFF. V is TRBV28 and J is TRBJ2-1; D perhaps matches TRBD1 (6 bases). Trimming cost V 2 bases and J 9 bases, with 14 bases left between them. This CDR3 spans 14 amino acids. Germline CDR1 reads MDHEN; CDR2 reads SYDVKM.

The V call is TRBV6-4, the J call TRBJ2-3; TRBD2 matches at 7 bases. The CDR3 sequence is 15 residues long. The V gene end was trimmed by 2 bases and the J gene end by 0 bases; junction bases not matched to a gene: 2. Germline V gene lookup returns CDR1 MRHNA and CDR2 SNTAGT. As DNA, the CDR3 is TGTGCCAGCAGTGACCAGCGGGGAAGCACAGATACGCAGTATTTT. Protein: CASSDQRGSTDTQYF.

The gene calls are TRBV11-3 and TRBJ2-2; the match to TRBD1 covers 9 bases. Germline-derived CDR1 and CDR2 are SGHNT and YENEEA. The CDR3 consists of 16 residues. Losses at the gene ends were 4 bases for V and 3 bases for J; bases not matched to a gene: 6. For the CDR3, the DNA is TGTGCCAGCAGCTATGACGGGACAGGGTACACCGGGGAGCTGTTTTTT. Amino acid sequence: CASSYDGTGYTGELFF. The full variable domain, with the rest looked up from reference TRBV11-3 and TRBJ2-2, is EAGVVQSPRYKIIEKKQPVAFWCNPISGHNTLYWYLQNLGQGPELLIRYENEEAVDDSQLPKDRFSAERLKGVDSTLKIQPAELGDSAVYLCASSYDGTGYTGELFFGEGSRLTVL.

The chain employs TRBV4-3 and TRBJ1-2; D is undetermined. The V end was cut by 3 bases, the J end by 4 bases, with 15 bases between. The CDR3 spans 15 residues. Germline values: CDR1 LGHNA, CDR2 YSLEER. This CDR3 is CASSQRGLASYGYTF. The CDR3 nucleotides are TGCGCCAGCAGCCAGAGAGGATTAGCTAGCTATGGCTACACCTTC.

This chain links TRBV6-6 with TRBJ2-5; 7 positions agree with TRBD1. The germline V gene encodes CDR1 MNHNY and CDR2 SVGAGI (reference sequence). The CDR3 sequence is 11 residues long. The ends lost 10 bases at V and 5 bases at J; junction bases unmatched: 4. CDR3 sequence reads: CATYRGETQYF. The CDR3 nucleotides are TGTGCCACCTACAGGGGTGAGACCCAGTACTTC.

The gene calls are TRBV7-9 and TRBJ2-7; D is undetermined. Germline V CDR1 and CDR2: SEHNR, FQNEAQ (reference sequence). The CDR3 is 13 amino acids. V dropped 5 bases and J dropped 3 bases, with 11 bases sitting between them. The DNA for the CDR3 is TGTGCCAGCAGCCGAATACCAGGCTACGAGCAGTACTTC. Its protein is CASSRIPGYEQYF.

Here the CDR3 DNA reads TGTGCCAGCAGTCCCAGGGGGCCGGGCAATCAGCCCCAGCATTTT. This encodes CASSPRGPGNQPQHF. The chain employs TRBV6-1 and TRBJ1-5, with 8 bases identical to TRBD1. This CDR3 is 15 amino acids long. CDR1 is MNHNS and CDR2 is SASEGT in the germline V gene. The J segment lost 2 bases and the V segment lost 5 bases, leaving 5 bases of the junction unmatched.

The chain employs TRBV6-6 and TRBJ2-1, with D maybe TRBD2 (6 bases). Germline CDR1 and CDR2: MNHNY and SVGAGI (reference sequence). The CDR3 length is 16 residues. Between the trimmed V and J ends, which lost 6 bases and 2 bases, there was a span of 17 bases. CDR3 bases: TGTGCCAGCAGCCCACGTAACACGGGGGCCTACAATGAGCAGTTCTTC. Protein sequence: CASSPRNTGAYNEQFF.

The rearrangement uses TRBV10-3 and TRBJ2-1, with 11 positions matching TRBD2. From germline, CDR1 is ENHRY and CDR2 SYGVKD. After removal of 6 bases from V and 5 bases from J, the junction contained 6 bases not matched to a gene. The CDR3 spans 15 residues. CDR3 in DNA: TGTGCCATCAGCCCACTAGCGGGAGCCCACAATGAGCAGTTCTTC. Translated: CAISPLAGAHNEQFF.

The chain couples TRBV5-1 to TRBJ2-3; 9 positions agree with TRBD1. CDR1 is SGHRS and CDR2 is YFSETQ in the germline V gene. The length of the CDR3 is 15 residues. After removal of 2 bases from V and 3 bases from J, the junction contained 4 bases not matched to a gene. Here the CDR3 DNA reads TGCGCCAGCAGCTTAGGGACAGGGTGGACAGATACGCAGTATTTT. It encodes CASSLGTGWTDTQYF.

This chain uses TRBV9 with TRBJ2-7, with TRBD1 identical over 7 bases. The CDR3 length is 13 residues. Germline CDR1 SGDLS, CDR2 YYNGEE. With 4 bases clipped from V and 7 bases from J, the junction kept 8 bases outside the gene matches. The CDR3 region has the DNA TGTGCCAGCAGCCCTCCGACAGGGATTGAGCAGTACTTC. Amino acid sequence: CASSPPTGIEQYF.

The chain links TRBV4-3 to TRBJ2-1; 12 bases map to TRBD2. V was pared by 4 bases and J by 6 bases, with 4 bases of the junction left unmatched. Germline CDR1 LGHNA, CDR2 YSLEER. CDR3 length: 15 residues. For the CDR3, the DNA is TGCGCCAGCAGCCCACTAGCGGGGGGACTCAATGAGCAGTTCTTC. As protein: CASSPLAGGLNEQFF.

V usage is TRBV28 and J usage is TRBJ2-7; TRBD2 aligns across 12 bases. Germline trimming cut 0 bases from V and 0 bases from J; bases unmatched to any gene: 6. Looked up from germline, CDR1 is MDHEN and CDR2 is SYDVKM. CDR3 length: 18 residues. CDR3 nucleotide sequence: TGTGCCAGCAGTTTATGGAGAGCTAGCGGGAGGGCCTCCTACGAGCAGTACTTC. It is translated as CASSLWRASGRASYEQYF. The whole variable domain, filled in from reference TRBV28 and TRBJ2-7, reads DVKVTQSSRYLVKRTGEKVFLECVQDMDHENMFWYRQDPGLGLRLIYFSYDVKMKEKGDIPEGYSVSREKKERFSLILESASTNQTSMYLCASSLWRASGRASYEQYFGPGTRLTVT.

The chain links TRBV23-1 to TRBJ2-7; TRBD2 matches at 8 bases. TRBV23-1 is an open reading frame whose function is uncertain. V was pared by 7 bases and J by 1 base, with 15 bases of the junction left unmatched. This CDR3 has 17 residues. The CDR3 loop is CASTTKEVGRVSYEQYF. CDR3 DNA: TGCGCCAGCACCACAAAAGAGGTCGGGAGGGTTTCCTACGAGCAGTACTTC.

The V gene is TRBV18, the J gene TRBJ2-7; D perhaps matches TRBD2 (6 bases). Germline loops: CDR1 KGHSH, CDR2 LQKENI. V was trimmed by 1 base and J by 0 bases, leaving 16 bases between them. This CDR3 has 17 amino acids. In nucleotides, the CDR3 is TGTGCCAGCTCACCACGTCCCGGGAGCCCTTTCTCCTACGAGCAGTACTTC. Amino acids: CASSPRPGSPFSYEQYF.

This chain links TRBV6-4 with TRBJ2-3, with 7 bases fitting TRBD2. Germline V gene data show CDR1 as MRHNA and CDR2 as SNTAGT. V shed 6 bases, J shed 0 bases, and the junction held 6 bases outside the gene matches. This CDR3 contains 15 residues. The CDR3 region has the DNA TGTGCCAGCAGCCAGACGGGGGGTAGCACAGATACGCAGTATTTT. This encodes CASSQTGGSTDTQYF.

Comments on this clone: The identical CDR3 is also encoded by other nucleotide sequences in the sample. The V gene is TRBV9, the J gene TRBJ2-2, with D possibly TRBD1 on 5 matching bases. Germline CDR1 and CDR2: SGDLS and YYNGEE. V was pared by 0 bases and J by 6 bases, with 12 bases between. This CDR3 region has 15 residues. DNA of the CDR3: TGTGCCAGCAGCGTAGACACAGGCGGTTCCGGGGAGCTGTTTTTT. This encodes CASSVDTGGSGELFF. The complete variable domain, with remaining parts taken from reference TRBV9 and TRBJ2-2, reads DSGVTQTPKHLITATGQRVTLRCSPRSGDLSVYWYQQSLDQGLQFLIQYYNGEERAKGNILERFSAQQFPDLHSELNLSSLELGDSALYFCASSVDTGGSGELFFGEGSRLTVL.

This clone was detected once. This rearrangement joins TRBV14 to TRBJ2-5, with 8 bases that match TRBD1. This CDR3 spans 16 amino acids. Germline V CDR1 and CDR2: SGHDN, FVKESK. V shed 4 bases and J 4 bases; nucleotides not matched to a gene: 11. The CDR3 spells CASSRTTWDRTETQYF. The CDR3, as DNA: TGTGCCAGCAGCCGGACCACTTGGGACAGGACAGAGACCCAGTACTTC.